The entry that follows covers one T cell receptor beta chain sequence. Its cognate antigen is unknown. Germline is not matched at one junction end, which may reflect a read error. RNA transcripts yielded amplified TCR beta CDR3 regions. In the first-round RT-PCR of the TCR CDR3, the HTBI primer set was used. Each CDR3 protein gets one entry after TCRdb re-called the multiplex PCR reads with MiXCR. The sample holds 550,000 to 700,000 distinct CDR3 sequences, about 45% seen once. Lactation, pregnancy, other autoimmune disease or uncontrolled infection led to exclusion of patients. The diagnoses drew upon clinical symptoms, serum thyroxine and TRAb, thyroid ultrasound and orbital computed tomography. From germline, CDR1 is SGHKS and CDR2 YYEKEE (reference sequence). The CDR3 is 14 residues long. This sample is part of a study of T cells in Graves' hyperthyroidism and ophthalmopathy. Findings of the study overall: Most thyroid clonotypes with frequency above 0.001 were detected in blood. The model's output predicted ophthalmopathy at a median of 6.5 months prior to onset.

This chain uses TRBV5-5 with TRBJ2-7, with a tentative D call TRBD1 (6 bases). The source material was peripheral blood or thyroid tissue (not recorded which). The sequence was obtained from an adult woman with Graves' disease, either hyperthyroidism or ophthalmopathy (not recorded which). CDR3 nucleotides: TGCGCCAGCAGCCCGGGACATTCGGCCCACGAGCAGTACTTC. Its protein product is CASSPGHSAHEQYF. Looking up the rest from reference TRBV5-5 and TRBJ2-7 gives the full variable domain: DAGVTQSPTHLIKTRGQQVTLRCSPISGHKSVSWYQQVLGQGPQFIFQYYEKEERGRGNFPDRFSARQFPNYSSELNVNALLLGDSALYLCASSPGHSAHEQYFGPGTRLTVT.